Here is one T cell receptor (beta chain) with its context. The CDR3 has 14 amino acids. Between the trimmed V and J ends, which lost 3 bases and 2 bases, there was a span of 10 bases. CDR1 and CDR2 (germline): SGHRS, YFSETQ. RNA transcripts provided the source from which TCR beta CDR3 regions were amplified. Initially, a first-round RT-PCR of the TCR CDR3 employed the HTBI primer set. TCRdb re-analysed the multiplex PCR reads in MiXCR, keeping a single row per CDR3 protein. The sample records 450,000 to 550,000 distinct CDR3 sequences, around 24% being singletons. The data belong to a study of T cells in Graves' hyperthyroidism and ophthalmopathy.

The sequenced sample was blood. The V gene is TRBV5-1, the J gene TRBJ2-3; D gene unclear. This receptor was identified in a woman in her twenties or thirties with Graves' ophthalmopathy. The CDR3 here is CASSSIGFTDTQYF. The CDR3 nucleotides read TGCGCCAGCAGCTCGATAGGGTTCACAGATACGCAGTATTTT.